A selection of T cell receptor beta chains follows, all from one sample in a study of molecular identifiers for immune sequencing clone quantification. In TCRdb, the PCR reads were re-called with MiXCR into one record per CDR3 protein. The repertoire includes about 640,000 distinct CDR3 sequences, approximately 20% of them detected once, and around 0.86% sits in the top ten. The sequenced sample was naive CD8+ T cells from blood, with Jurkat cell RNA spiked in. These TCRs come from a human donor in good health. Some libraries in this study had Jurkat cell RNA spiked in. Each CDR3 is given with its conserved first and last residue. The order of the fields is J gene, V gene, clone size, D gene, CDR3 DNA, CDR3 protein. D genes are given only for firm matches. Size tells how often a clone was seen (once, few, many) or the class of an expanded clone, and some rows leave it out.

j_gene: TRBJ2-3
v_gene: TRBV7-9
abundance: many
d_gene: .
CDR3nt: TGTGCCAGCAGCCACCCCGTGGGCGGTGTCGATACGCAGTATTTT
CDR3aa: CASSHPVGGVDTQYF

j_gene: TRBJ2-2
v_gene: TRBV4-3
abundance: many
d_gene: TRBD1
CDR3nt: TGCGCCAGCAGCCAAGAGGCGACAGGGGGAACCGGGGAGCTGTTTTTT
CDR3aa: CASSQEATGGTGELFF

j_gene: TRBJ2-7
v_gene: TRBV19
abundance: few
d_gene: .
CDR3nt: TGTGCCAGTAGTATAGAAGCAGGGGAGTTCTACGAGCAGTACTTC
CDR3aa: CASSIEAGEFYEQYF

j_gene: TRBJ1-4
v_gene: TRBV12-3/TRBV12-4
abundance: .
d_gene: TRBD1
CDR3nt: TGTGCCAGCAGTTCGACAGGGGGGTTAAACGAAAAACTGTTTTTT
CDR3aa: CASSSTGGLNEKLFF

j_gene: TRBJ2-3
v_gene: TRBV13
abundance: .
d_gene: TRBD1
CDR3nt: TGTGCCAGCAGCCCTAGACAGGGCCTTAGCACAGATACGCAGTATTTT
CDR3aa: CASSPRQGLSTDTQYF

j_gene: TRBJ1-1
v_gene: TRBV28
abundance: many
d_gene: .
CDR3nt: TGTGCCAGCAGTTTTCGGGCCACTGAAGCTTTCTTT
CDR3aa: CASSFRATEAFF

j_gene: TRBJ1-5
v_gene: TRBV20-1
abundance: many
d_gene: TRBD1
CDR3nt: TGCAGTGCTGGGACAGGGGTCCTTCAGCAGCCCCAGCATTTT
CDR3aa: CSAGTGVLQQPQHF

j_gene: TRBJ1-4
v_gene: TRBV13
abundance: many
d_gene: .
CDR3nt: TGTGCCAGCAGCTTAGGCCTTGCAGGGTCAACTAATGAAAAACTGTTTTTT
CDR3aa: CASSLGLAGSTNEKLFF

j_gene: TRBJ2-7
v_gene: TRBV7-9
abundance: many
d_gene: .
CDR3nt: TGTGCCAGCAGCTTAGTTGTGGGACAAACCTACGAGCAGTACTTC
CDR3aa: CASSLVVGQTYEQYF

j_gene: TRBJ2-1
v_gene: TRBV27
abundance: .
d_gene: .
CDR3nt: TGTGCCAGCAGTTTGGCCCTAGCCAATGAGCAGTTCTTC
CDR3aa: CASSLALANEQFF